The 8 T cell receptor beta chains below all came from one sample that was sequenced in a study of response to subunit inactivated influenza vaccine. Each CDR3 protein is one row after TCRdb ran MiXCR on the RT-PCR reads. This table has under 550,000 distinct CDR3 sequences, less than 8% appearing once. The sample here was PBMCs from blood, taken less than 30 months after vaccination. The receptor source for this set is a man aged 50 to 69 who received an inactivated influenza vaccine.

The chain carries TRBV28 and TRBJ2-3, with D tentatively TRBD1 or TRBD2 (6 bases each). CDR3 size: 17 residues. V dropped 11 bases and J dropped 3 bases, with 27 bases sitting between them. CDR1 and CDR2 from the germline V gene are MDHEN and SYDVKM. For the CDR3, the DNA is TGTGCCTCTAACCGTAACAACCGGGGGCTGGGAACAGATACGCAGTATTTT. Its translation is CASNRNNRGLGTDTQYF.

This CDR3 is CASSYVLAGESIYEQYF. CDR3 nucleotides: TGTGCCAGCAGTTACGTTCTAGCGGGAGAGAGTATTTACGAGCAGTACTTC. The chain is built from TRBV6-2 or TRBV6-3 and TRBJ2-7; 10 positions match TRBD2. Germline V lookup: CDR1 MNHEY, CDR2 SVGEGT. The CDR3 contains 17 residues. Trimming cost V 2 bases and J 4 bases; bases outside gene matches: 11.

This clonotype was observed a few times. The CDR3 reads CASSLVGGRDYNEQFF. The DNA for the CDR3 is TGTGCCAGCAGCTTAGTCGGCGGGAGGGACTACAATGAGCAGTTCTTC. The V call is TRBV5-5, the J call TRBJ2-1, with 9 bases fitting TRBD2. The CDR3 runs 16 residues. Germline CDR1 reads SGHKS; CDR2 reads YYEKEE (reference sequence). V was clipped by 2 bases and J by 3 bases; unmatched bases: 6.

In its sample, this clonotype was seen many times. This chain connects TRBV5-1 to TRBJ2-2; D remains ambiguous. V was cut by 2 bases and J by 4 bases, with 6 bases left in between. The CDR3 extends over 13 amino acids. CDR1 is SGHRS and CDR2 is YFSETQ in the germline V gene. The CDR3 sequence: CASSLRATGELFF. Here the CDR3 DNA reads TGCGCCAGCAGCTTACGGGCCACCGGGGAGCTGTTTTTT. The complete variable domain, with remaining parts taken from reference TRBV5-1 and TRBJ2-2, reads KAGVTQTPRYLIKTRGQQVTLSCSPISGHRSVSWYQQTPGQGLQFLFEYFSETQRNKGNFPGRFSGRQFSNSRSEMNVSTLELGDSALYLCASSLRATGELFFGEGSRLTVL.

The V gene is TRBV2, the J gene TRBJ1-1, with D possibly matching TRBD1 (5 bases). CDR1 is SNHLY and CDR2 is FYNNEI in the germline V gene. Trimming shortened V by 7 bases and J by 4 bases, and 13 bases separated the two germline ends. The CDR3 contains 13 residues. The CDR3 loop is CASTADSATEAFF. The CDR3 DNA is TGTGCCAGCACCGCTGACAGTGCCACTGAAGCTTTCTTT.

The chain recombines TRBV5-1 with TRBJ2-1; 14 bases agree with TRBD2. The ends lost 1 base at V and 9 bases at J; junction bases unmatched: 9. Germline V gene lookup returns CDR1 SGHRS and CDR2 YFSETQ. The CDR3 is made up of 17 amino acids. The CDR3: CASSLTSGTSGGIEQFF. The CDR3 bases are TGCGCCAGCAGCTTGACATCCGGGACTAGCGGGGGAATTGAGCAGTTCTTC.

This clonotype was seen at least ten times. The J gene is TRBJ2-3, the V gene TRBV7-2, with D hard to call. In germline, CDR1 is SGHTA, CDR2 FQGNSA. CDR3 length equals 14 residues. Trimming removed 6 bases at V and 0 bases at J, with 10 bases between. The CDR3 spells CASRGYTSTDTQYF. The CDR3 DNA reads TGTGCCAGCAGAGGCTATACTAGCACAGATACGCAGTATTTT. Full variable domain (missing parts from reference TRBV7-2 and TRBJ2-3): GAGVSQSPSNKVTEKGKDVELRCDPISGHTALYWYRQSLGQGLEFLIYFQGNSAPDKSGLPSDRFSAERTGGSVSTLTIQRTQQEDSAVYLCASRGYTSTDTQYFGPGTRLTVL.

This clonotype was observed a few times. The chain recombines TRBV7-2 with TRBJ2-1; D unclear. CDR3 length: 13 residues. Trimming left V 2 bases short and J 9 bases short, with 11 bases between. Germline V gives CDR1 SGHTA, CDR2 FQGNSA. The CDR3 nucleotides are TGTGCCAGCAGCTTAAGTGGGATGGGTGAGCAGTTCTTC. Protein sequence: CASSLSGMGEQFF. Drawing the rest from reference TRBV7-2 and TRBJ2-1, the complete variable domain is GAGVSQSPSNKVTEKGKDVELRCDPISGHTALYWYRQSLGQGLEFLIYFQGNSAPDKSGLPSDRFSAERTGGSVSTLTIQRTQQEDSAVYLCASSLSGMGEQFFGPGTRLTVL.